What follows describes a single T cell receptor (beta chain). What it recognizes is unknown. This CDR3 region has 13 residues. V was trimmed by 1 base and J by 5 bases, leaving 8 bases between them. The germline gives CDR1 SEHNR, CDR2 FQNEAQ (reference sequence). The sample is drawn from a study of identical twins. Study-wide results and caveats: Weaker excess sharing between twins was seen in beta out-of-frame sequences. Fewer insertions characterized abundant cord blood beta clonotypes, whereas memory repertoires showed none.

One entry per CDR3 protein, called by TCRdb with MiXCR from the 5' RACE reads. Of under 300,000 distinct CDR3 sequences in the sample, 10% to 15% are singletons; the top ten hold about 4.1%. This sample was also put to use in a study of yellow fever vaccine responses in identical twins.

The sequencing input was memory (CD45RO+) T cells sorted from blood. The chain uses TRBV7-9 and TRBJ2-5; the D is unclear. This clonotype was obtained from a woman under 30 in good health. CDR3 sequence (DNA): TGTGCCAGCAGCTTAGACCATTGGGAGACCCAGTACTTC. Translation: CASSLDHWETQYF.